This is a list of T cell receptor beta chains from one sample in a study of cytomegalovirus exposure and HLA in healthy donors. The method was immunoSEQ multiplex PCR; TCRdb's version includes in-frame clones alone and lacks a portion of them. The data hold some 150,000 clones, with 80% to 90% observed a single time. Material: PBMCs. These receptors were collected from a woman aged 30 to 39 in good health and CMV-seronegative. Both conserved end residues are part of each CDR3. Each record gives: D gene, V gene, J gene, CDR3 protein. The D gene is left open where the match is weak.

>.|TRBV4-3|TRBJ2-1
CASSQDPSYNEQFF
>TRBD1|TRBV4-3|TRBJ2-5
CASSQGTGQPQETQYF
>.|TRBV6-4|TRBJ2-1
CASSYSSYNEQFF
>.|TRBV4-1|TRBJ1-2
CASSRSSPSPGVGYTF
>.|TRBV28|TRBJ1-2
CASSSPGFSTF
>.|TRBV4-1|TRBJ1-2
CASMPGIGNYGYTF
>.|TRBV19|TRBJ1-2
CASSTIAWDTSYTF
>TRBD1|TRBV10-3|TRBJ2-3
CAISEKGAVISDTQYF
>TRBD2|TRBV4-1|TRBJ2-7
CASSQTQLAGRYEQYF
>.|TRBV28|TRBJ1-2
CASSLPGTNYGYTF
>.|TRBV11-2|TRBJ2-7
CASSSRGEQYF
>.|TRBV12-2|TRBJ2-7
CASRPPTPRRIYEQYF
>TRBD2|TRBV5-1|TRBJ2-6
CASSRTSGRVSGANVLTF
>.|TRBV7-8|TRBJ2-1
CASSSRDLLAYNEQFF
>TRBD2|TRBV19|TRBJ2-3
CASRARGADTQYF
>.|TRBV18|TRBJ2-1
CASSPENSYNEQFF